Listed here are 26 T cell receptor beta chains from one sample, sequenced in a study of CD8 T cells in Susac syndrome. An amount of RNA that ranged from roughly 0.45 to 1 ug was reverse transcribed with random hexamers. TCRdb itself ran the immunoSEQ multiplex PCR reads through MiXCR, one entry per CDR3 protein. Of roughly 200,000 distinct CDR3 sequences in the sample, about 95% are singletons; the top ten hold over 0.08%. Input material: CD4+ T cells from PBMCs. The receptors here all came from a human donor in good health.

CDR3 in DNA: TGTGCCACCAGTGATCCCCCTCGGGGCTATGGCTACACCTTC. It codes for CATSDPPRGYGYTF. This chain uses TRBV24-1 with TRBJ1-2, with D unresolved. Trimming left V 3 bases short and J 4 bases short, with 11 bases between. The CDR3 contains 14 residues. Germline V gene lookup returns CDR1 KGHDR and CDR2 SFDVKD.

The genes are TRBV5-1 and TRBJ1-1; 7 bases fit TRBD1. This CDR3 spans 14 amino acids. In germline, CDR1 is SGHRS, CDR2 YFSETQ. V lost 4 bases and J lost 3; bases outside the gene matches: 6. CDR3 in amino acids: CASSPEGAHTEAFF. Written as DNA, the CDR3 is TGCGCCAGCAGCCCGGAGGGGGCCCACACTGAAGCTTTCTTT. Variable domain in full (rest from reference TRBV5-1 and TRBJ1-1): KAGVTQTPRYLIKTRGQQVTLSCSPISGHRSVSWYQQTPGQGLQFLFEYFSETQRNKGNFPGRFSGRQFSNSRSEMNVSTLELGDSALYLCASSPEGAHTEAFFGQGTRLTVV.

This chain uses TRBV7-2 with TRBJ1-4; 10 positions agree with TRBD1. Germline CDR1 is SGHTA and CDR2 is FQGNSA. The CDR3 has 19 residues. Trimming cost V 1 base and J 7 bases; bases outside gene matches: 15. The CDR3 bases are TGTGCCAGCAGCTTAGGCCCCGGGACAGGGGTTTTAGATTTTGAAAAACTGTTTTTT. Its translation: CASSLGPGTGVLDFEKLFF.

The V and J genes are TRBV6-5 and TRBJ2-3; D gene ambiguous. The V gene lost 4 bases and the J gene lost 4 bases, with 9 bases spanning the gap. The CDR3 loop spans 13 amino acids. Germline V CDR1 and CDR2: MNHEY, SVGAGI. CDR3 loop: CASSSPGADTQYF. The CDR3 DNA reads as TGTGCCAGCAGTTCCCCCGGCGCAGATACGCAGTATTTT.

This sequence joins TRBV7-2 and TRBJ1-2; D remains ambiguous. Germline loops: CDR1 SGHTA, CDR2 FQGNSA. The V end lost 5 bases, the J end lost 7 bases, and 14 bases lay between the germline ends. The CDR3 length is 13 residues. The CDR3 bases are TGTGCCAGCAGCCCACGTAGGGAGGGTGGCTACACCTTC. Protein sequence: CASSPRREGGYTF.

V usage is TRBV29-1 and J usage is TRBJ2-5; 10 bases agree with TRBD1. Germline CDR1 and CDR2: SQVTM and ANQGSEA. The CDR3 totals 14 residues. The V segment lost 4 bases and the J segment 1 base; nucleotides outside the gene matches: 3. This chain's CDR3 is CSVGGQGTQETQYF. Written as DNA, the CDR3 is TGCAGCGTTGGGGGACAGGGGACCCAAGAGACCCAGTACTTC.

The rearrangement joins TRBV5-6 to TRBJ2-2; possibly TRBD1 for D (5 bases). The germline gives CDR1 SGHDT, CDR2 YYEEEE. CDR3 length: 14 amino acids. V lost 0 bases and J 7 bases, leaving 10 bases between the germline ends. CDR3 nucleotides: TGTGCCAGCAGCTTGGGACAGACGGACGGGGAGCTGTTTTTT. It codes for CASSLGQTDGELFF.

Here the CDR3 DNA reads TGTGCCAGCAGCTCCCTTAGACAGACTGAAGCTTTCTTT. It yields the protein CASSSLRQTEAFF. J is TRBJ1-1 and V is TRBV7-8; D possibly corresponds to TRBD1 (5 bases). V shed 4 bases and J shed 5 bases, with 11 bases lying between them. The CDR3 has 13 residues. CDR1 is SGHVS and CDR2 is FQNEAQ in the germline V gene.

In this sample, this clonotype turned up once. The rearrangement joins TRBV6-5 to TRBJ2-1, with 7 bases that match TRBD1. The junction had 6 bases not matched to a gene; V was cut back by 8 bases and J by 2 bases. CDR1 and CDR2 from the germline V gene are MNHEY and SVGAGI. This CDR3 contains 14 residues. CDR3 nucleotides: TGTGCCAGCGGAAAGCAGGGGGCCTACAATGAGCAGTTCTTC. Protein product: CASGKQGAYNEQFF.

This chain links TRBV15 with TRBJ1-1; D remains ambiguous. Trimming shortened V by 0 bases and J by 1 base, and 12 bases separated the two germline ends. The germline V gene encodes CDR1 LNHNV and CDR2 YYDKDF (reference sequence). There are 16 residues in the CDR3. In DNA, the CDR3 is TGTGCCACCAGCAGAGATAAGATTCTTGGGAACACTGAAGCTTTCTTT. It yields the protein CATSRDKILGNTEAFF.

The chain has TRBV4-3 and TRBJ2-7; the D is unclear. CDR1 is LGHNA, CDR2 YSLEER, per germline. The CDR3 spans 14 residues. Trimming cost V 0 bases and J 0 bases, with 6 bases left between them. Written as DNA, the CDR3 is TGCGCCAGCAGCCAAGACTCTAGCTCCTACGAGCAGTACTTC. Its protein product is CASSQDSSSYEQYF.

CDR3 sequence reads: CAWSLTGGNYGYTF. CDR3 in DNA: TGTGCCTGGAGTTTGACAGGGGGTAACTATGGCTACACCTTC. This rearrangement joins TRBV30 to TRBJ1-2; 9 bases align to TRBD1. After removal of 2 bases from V and 1 base from J, the junction contained 2 bases not matched to a gene. In germline, CDR1 is GTSNPN, CDR2 SVGIG (reference sequence). The CDR3 covers 14 residues.

This chain joins TRBV20-1 and TRBJ2-6; D unresolved. This CDR3 region has 11 residues. Germline V CDR1 and CDR2: DFQATT, SNEGSKA (reference sequence). V lost 3 bases, J lost 3 bases, and 0 bases lay in between. The CDR3 nucleotides read TGCAGTGCTAGTGGGGCCAACGTCCTGACTTTC. It codes for CSASGANVLTF.

The chain recombines TRBV5-4 with TRBJ2-5, with 7 nucleotides matching TRBD1. After removal of 6 bases from V and 5 bases from J, the junction contained 10 bases not matched to a gene. The CDR3 runs 14 residues. CDR1 and CDR2 from the germline V gene are SGHNT and YYREEE (reference sequence). CDR3 nucleotide sequence: TGTGCCAGCACCGTTTACAGGGGCGCGGAGACCCAGTACTTC. This gives the protein CASTVYRGAETQYF.

This clonotype has just a few counts. V and J are TRBV20-1 and TRBJ2-1; 10 nucleotides match TRBD2. V lost 6 bases, J lost 3 bases, and 5 bases stayed unmatched. Per germline, CDR1 DFQATT and CDR2 SNEGSKA (reference sequence). The CDR3 length is 14 residues. The CDR3 sequence: CSALSGRDYNEQFF. The CDR3 DNA follows: TGCAGTGCCTTAAGCGGGAGGGACTACAATGAGCAGTTCTTC.

This rearrangement joins TRBV29-1 to TRBJ1-1; 12 bases fit TRBD1. Germline CDR1 reads SQVTM; CDR2 reads ANQGSEA. The CDR3 has 13 amino acids. Germline trimming cut 6 bases from V and 2 bases from J; bases unmatched to any gene: 1. CDR3 DNA: TGCAGCGTGGGACAGGGGGCCAACACTGAAGCTTTCTTT. Translation gives CSVGQGANTEAFF.

V and J are TRBV18 and TRBJ1-2, with D maybe TRBD1 (6 bases). Germline V CDR1 and CDR2: KGHSH, LQKENI. This CDR3 comprises 15 residues. V lost 6 bases, J lost 2 bases, and 16 bases lay in between. CDR3 nucleotides: TGTGCCAGCTCCCGCTACGATGGGGGCAACTATGGCTACACCTTC. This sequence encodes CASSRYDGGNYGYTF.

The V gene is TRBV29-1, the J gene TRBJ2-7, with D unclear. CDR1 and CDR2 (germline): SQVTM, ANQGSEA. This CDR3 region has 12 residues. Trimming left V 6 bases short and J 1 base short, with 10 bases between. This chain's CDR3 is CSVSDASYEQYF. In nucleotides, the CDR3 is TGCAGCGTGTCGGACGCTTCCTACGAGCAGTACTTC.

The chain uses TRBV20-1 and TRBJ2-3; 13 nucleotides match TRBD2. The CDR3 sequence is 14 residues long. After removal of 6 bases from V and 7 bases from J, the junction contained 7 bases not matched to a gene. Germline assignment: CDR1 DFQATT and CDR2 SNEGSKA (reference sequence). The CDR3 region has the DNA TGCAGTGCCAGGACTAGCGGGAGTTCAAATACGCAGTATTTT. Translated: CSARTSGSSNTQYF.

The V call is TRBV6-2 or TRBV6-3, the J call TRBJ2-2; 7 bases are shared with TRBD1. Germline CDR1 MNHEY, CDR2 SVGEGT. V dropped 5 bases and J dropped 0; count of bases not matched to a gene: 6. CDR3 length equals 16 residues. CDR3 protein: CASSQTGQTNTGELFF. The CDR3 DNA sequence: TGTGCCAGCAGTCAAACGGGACAGACGAACACCGGGGAGCTGTTTTTT.

The rearrangement uses TRBV6-2 or TRBV6-3 and TRBJ2-3; D gene unclear. The CDR3 has 15 residues. Germline values: CDR1 MNHEY, CDR2 SVGEGT. With 2 bases removed from V and 9 bases from J, the gap between germline ends came to 18 bases. Here the CDR3 reads CASSYLASPRGTQYF. The CDR3 DNA sequence: TGTGCCAGCAGTTACCTGGCCTCTCCGAGAGGCACGCAGTATTTT.

V and J are TRBV6-2 or TRBV6-3 and TRBJ1-5, with D possibly TRBD1 on 5 matching bases. The CDR3 consists of 13 residues. The germline V gene has CDR1 MNHEY and CDR2 SVGEGT. The V end was cut by 2 bases, the J end by 5 bases, with 7 bases between. The CDR3 DNA reads as TGTGCCAGCAGTTACGACAGCTATCAGCCCCAGCATTTT. It encodes CASSYDSYQPQHF.

Only one count was recorded for this clonotype. The J gene is TRBJ2-3, the V gene TRBV7-9, with D perhaps TRBD2 (5 bases). CDR1 and CDR2 from the germline V gene are SEHNR and FQNEAQ (reference sequence). V lost 5 bases and J 1 base, leaving 10 bases between the germline ends. The CDR3 sequence is 14 residues long. This CDR3 reads CASSLKRRTDTQYF. For the CDR3, the DNA is TGTGCCAGCAGCCTGAAGCGGCGCACAGATACGCAGTATTTT.

For the CDR3, the DNA is TGTGCCAGCCTGACAGGGACTGACGAGCAGTACTTC. This sequence encodes CASLTGTDEQYF. The chain links TRBV7-8 to TRBJ2-7, with D possibly being TRBD1 (7 bases). The CDR3 totals 12 residues. V lost 8 bases and J 5 bases, leaving 13 bases between the germline ends. The germline V gene encodes CDR1 SGHVS and CDR2 FQNEAQ.

This chain joins TRBV20-1 and TRBJ2-3; 10 bases are shared with TRBD2. The V and J ends lost 1 base and 6 bases, in that order; junction bases with no gene match: 10. The CDR3 consists of 16 residues. Germline assignment: CDR1 DFQATT and CDR2 SNEGSKA (reference sequence). For the CDR3, the DNA is TGCAGTGCTAGAGGGATACTAGCGGGGTGGGAGGATACGCAGTATTTT. Its translation is CSARGILAGWEDTQYF.

This chain joins TRBV29-1 and TRBJ2-3; 14 nucleotides match TRBD2. The CDR3 sequence is 15 residues long. The V gene end was trimmed by 7 bases and the J gene end by 5 bases; junction bases not matched to a gene: 8. Looked up from germline, CDR1 is SQVTM and CDR2 is ANQGSEA. The CDR3: CSGEGLAGVGDTQYF. The CDR3 region has the DNA TGCAGCGGGGAGGGACTAGCGGGAGTCGGAGATACGCAGTATTTT.